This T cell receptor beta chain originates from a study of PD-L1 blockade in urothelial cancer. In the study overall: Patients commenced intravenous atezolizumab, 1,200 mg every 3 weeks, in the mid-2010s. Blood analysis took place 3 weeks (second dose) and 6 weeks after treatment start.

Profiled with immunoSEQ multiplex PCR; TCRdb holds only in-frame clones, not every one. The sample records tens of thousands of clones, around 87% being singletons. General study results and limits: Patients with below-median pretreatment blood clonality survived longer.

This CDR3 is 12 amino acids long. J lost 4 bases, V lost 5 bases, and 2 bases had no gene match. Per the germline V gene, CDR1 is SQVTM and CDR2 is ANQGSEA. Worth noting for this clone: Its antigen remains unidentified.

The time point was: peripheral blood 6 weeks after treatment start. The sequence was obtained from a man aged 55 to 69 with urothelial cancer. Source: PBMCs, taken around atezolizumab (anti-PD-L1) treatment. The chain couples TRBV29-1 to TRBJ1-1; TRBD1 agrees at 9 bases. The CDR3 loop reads CSVRQGVTEAFF. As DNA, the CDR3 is TGCAGCGTTCGACAGGGGGTCACTGAAGCTTTCTTT.